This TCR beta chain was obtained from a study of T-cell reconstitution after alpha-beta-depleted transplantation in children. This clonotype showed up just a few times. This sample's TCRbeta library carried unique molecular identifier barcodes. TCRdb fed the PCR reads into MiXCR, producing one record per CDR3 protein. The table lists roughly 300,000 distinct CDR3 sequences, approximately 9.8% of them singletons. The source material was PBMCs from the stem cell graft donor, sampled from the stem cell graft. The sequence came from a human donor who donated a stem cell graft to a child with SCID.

The CDR3 protein is CASSPRTGSSVEQYF. The CDR3 DNA sequence: TGTGCCAGCAGCCCTCGGACAGGGAGCTCTGTTGAGCAGTACTTC. V and J are TRBV12-3 or TRBV12-4 and TRBJ2-7; the match to TRBD1 covers 8 bases. Losses at the gene ends were 6 bases for V and 7 bases for J; bases not matched to a gene: 14. This CDR3 has 15 amino acids.